This T cell receptor (beta chain) was identified in a study of cytomegalovirus exposure and HLA in healthy donors. With 60 Vbeta and 13 Jbeta primers, the PCR was carried out. TCRdb's copy holds only in-frame clones and misses some; the assay was immunoSEQ multiplex PCR. This table holds approximately 160,000 clones, 82% found once. The specimen was PBMCs. The sequence was obtained from a girl between 2 and 10 years old in good health and CMV-seropositive.

The CDR3, as DNA: TGTGCCAGTAGTAAGGGGACACGGAGGTGTGGTTCTAATGAAAAACTGTTTTTT. Protein sequence: CASSKGTRRCGSNEKLFF. This rearrangement joins TRBV19 to TRBJ1-4, with a tentative D call TRBD1 (6 bases). The CDR3 sequence is 18 residues long. Trimming cost V 4 bases and J 3 bases, with 21 bases left between them. CDR1 is LNHDA and CDR2 is SQIVND in the germline V gene (reference sequence).